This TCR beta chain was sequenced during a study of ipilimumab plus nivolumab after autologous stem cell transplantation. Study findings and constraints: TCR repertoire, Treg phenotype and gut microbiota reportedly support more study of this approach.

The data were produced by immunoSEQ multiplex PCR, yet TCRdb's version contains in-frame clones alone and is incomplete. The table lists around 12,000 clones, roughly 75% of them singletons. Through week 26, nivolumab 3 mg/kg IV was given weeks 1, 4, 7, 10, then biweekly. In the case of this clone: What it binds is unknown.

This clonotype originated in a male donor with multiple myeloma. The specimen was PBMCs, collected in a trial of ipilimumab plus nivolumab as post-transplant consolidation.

CDR3 in DNA: TGTGCCAGCAGCACCCAAACGGAATCAGGAAAACTGTTTTTT. Translating it yields CASSTQTESGKLFF. V and J are TRBV7-9 and TRBJ1-4; D uncertain. Per the germline V gene, CDR1 is SEHNR and CDR2 is FQNEAQ (reference sequence). With 5 bases removed from V and 10 bases from J, the gap between germline ends came to 17 bases. The CDR3 is 14 residues long.